One sample yielded the 23 T cell receptor beta chains listed below, sequenced in a study of blood T cell repertoires in COVID-19. This table comes from immunoSEQ multiplex PCR, and its TCRdb copy is limited to in-frame clones, with some not included. This table has around 100,000 clones, around 90% appearing once. The sequencing input was peripheral blood. These TCRs come from an older woman with acute or convalescent COVID-19.

To note about this clone: The junction departs from germline at one end; a sequencing error may be responsible. V usage is TRBV7-7 and J usage is TRBJ2-2; D possibly matches TRBD1 or TRBD2 (5 bases each). Germline CDR1 and CDR2: SSHAT and FNYEAQ (reference sequence). The CDR3 extends over 15 amino acids. The CDR3, as DNA: TGTGCTAGCAGCTTAGGACTCCAAGGGGCCGGGGAGCTGTTTTTT. As protein: CASSLGLQGAGELFF.

In this sample, this clone turned up once. V usage is TRBV9 and J usage is TRBJ1-5; perhaps TRBD1 as D (6 bases). Trimming removed 3 bases from V and 5 bases from J, with 12 bases in between. Per germline, CDR1 SGDLS and CDR2 YYNGEE. The CDR3 loop spans 14 amino acids. The CDR3 coding sequence is TGTGCCAGCAGCGGGACAGCTAACTATCAGCCCCAGCATTTT. Translating gives CASSGTANYQPQHF.

The chain joins TRBV6-5 to TRBJ1-4, with no clear D. CDR3 length: 11 amino acids. Trimming shortened V by 8 bases and J by 7 bases, and 8 bases separated the two germline ends. Germline loops: CDR1 MNHEY, CDR2 SVGAGI. CDR3 nucleotides: TGTGCCAGCGGCACCCCTGAAAAACTGTTTTTT. Amino acid sequence: CASGTPEKLFF.

This rearrangement joins TRBV28 to TRBJ1-5, with a tentative D call TRBD1 (5 bases). Trimming removed 3 bases from V and 4 bases from J, with 13 bases in between. There are 15 residues in the CDR3. CDR1 is MDHEN, CDR2 SYDVKM, per germline. Written as DNA, the CDR3 is TGTGCCAGCAGTTTCCGACGGGGGATTAATCAGCCCCAGCATTTT. Amino acids: CASSFRRGINQPQHF.

The sample holds one count of this clone. The V and J genes are TRBV30 and TRBJ1-3; 9 bases agree with TRBD1. V gave up 2 bases and J gave up 2 bases; unmatched junction bases: 4. The CDR3 length is 15 residues. Looked up from germline, CDR1 is GTSNPN and CDR2 is SVGIG (reference sequence). In DNA form, the CDR3 reads TGTGCCTGGAGTCGTCACAGGGGGCCTGGAAACACCATATATTTT. It encodes CAWSRHRGPGNTIYF.

This clone was counted a single time. The chain employs TRBV2 and TRBJ2-4; 8 bases agree with TRBD1. The CDR3 is made up of 15 amino acids. Germline loops: CDR1 SNHLY, CDR2 FYNNEI. With V trimmed by 6 bases and J by 5 bases, 9 bases remained unmatched. The CDR3 loop is CASRSDRGEENIQYF. CDR3 nucleotides: TGTGCCAGCAGATCCGACAGGGGTGAAGAAAACATTCAGTACTTC.

The chain joins TRBV12-2 to TRBJ2-7; the table's D call TRBD2 went unverified against the DNA. TRBV12-2 is a recognized pseudogene. The CDR3 length is 15 residues. DNA for the CDR3: TGTGCAAGTCGCTTAAGGGTGGACTGCCCCCTCGAGCAGTACGTC. It codes for CASRLRVDCPLEQYV.

The rearrangement joins TRBV2 to TRBJ1-5, with TRBD1 matching over 7 bases. Germline CDR1 is SNHLY and CDR2 is FYNNEI. V lost 2 bases to trimming and J lost 4 bases; unmatched junction nucleotides: 5. The CDR3 covers 15 residues. In DNA, the CDR3 is TGTGCCAGCAGTGAATGGGGACAGTTTAATCAGCCCCAGCATTTT. The encoded protein is CASSEWGQFNQPQHF.

V usage is TRBV30 and J usage is TRBJ2-1; 14 bases map to TRBD2. J gave up 7 bases and V 2 bases, and 4 bases lay outside the gene matches. Germline V gene sequence: CDR1 GTSNPN, CDR2 SVGIG (reference sequence). The CDR3 is 15 residues long. The CDR3 coding sequence is TGTGCCTGGAGTAAAGGACTAGCGGGAGGAAATGAGCAGTTCTTC. This encodes CAWSKGLAGGNEQFF. Full variable domain (missing parts from reference TRBV30 and TRBJ2-1): SQTIHQWPATLVQPVGSPLSLECTVEGTSNPNLYWYRQAAGRGLQLLFYSVGIGQISSEVPQNLSASRPQDRQFILSSKKLLLSDSGFYLCAWSKGLAGGNEQFFGPGTRLTVL.

The chain joins TRBV28 to TRBJ1-1, with D uncertain. This CDR3 is 11 amino acids long. Germline values: CDR1 MDHEN, CDR2 SYDVKM. The V gene lost 8 bases and the J gene lost 3 bases, with 7 bases spanning the gap. The CDR3 DNA reads as TGTGCCAGCGGTTCCTACACTGAAGCTTTCTTT. This translates into CASGSYTEAFF.

This chain connects TRBV28 to TRBJ1-5, with no clear D. This CDR3 contains 17 residues. Germline CDR1 reads MDHEN; CDR2 reads SYDVKM. V lost 2 bases, J lost 4 bases, and 18 bases lay in between. The chain's CDR3 is CASSLPTRQKRNQPQHF. CDR3 coding DNA: TGTGCCAGCAGTTTACCCACCCGGCAAAAGCGGAATCAGCCCCAGCATTTT.

V and J are TRBV27 and TRBJ2-1; 10 positions match TRBD2. Germline V CDR1 and CDR2: MNHEY, SMNVEV (reference sequence). The CDR3 is made up of 14 amino acids. V gave up 4 bases and J gave up 6 bases; unmatched junction bases: 3. The CDR3 DNA follows: TGTGCCAGCAGTTGGGGACTAGCGATCAATGAGCAGTTCTTC. It is translated as CASSWGLAINEQFF.

The chain combines TRBV10-3 with TRBJ2-7; TRBD2 aligns across 9 bases. CDR3 length equals 14 residues. The trim removed 6 bases at V and 1 base at J, leaving 4 bases unmatched. Germline V gene sequence: CDR1 ENHRY, CDR2 SYGVKD. The CDR3 spells CAISASGRSYEQYF. CDR3 DNA sequence: TGTGCCATCAGCGCAAGCGGGAGGTCCTACGAGCAGTACTTC.

This clone appeared a single time. This rearrangement joins TRBV30 to TRBJ1-2; D is undetermined. The CDR3 consists of 14 residues. V lost 1 base and J 12 bases, leaving 21 bases between the germline ends. Germline-derived CDR1 and CDR2 are GTSNPN and SVGIG (reference sequence). CDR3 region: CAWSGRGGRQANTF. The CDR3 nucleotides read TGTGCCTGGAGTGGACGCGGTGGTCGCCAAGCGAACACCTTC.

The chain has TRBV9 and TRBJ2-2; D is perhaps TRBD1 (5 bases). The CDR3 consists of 15 residues. Looked up from germline, CDR1 is SGDLS and CDR2 is YYNGEE. V was clipped by 4 bases and J by 6 bases, with 16 bases between them. The CDR3 protein is CASSPWLGVSGELFF. The CDR3 DNA sequence: TGTGCCAGCAGCCCTTGGCTAGGGGTATCCGGGGAGCTGTTTTTT.

This chain uses TRBV6-4 with TRBJ2-2, with D tentatively TRBD1 (5 bases). The germline V gene has CDR1 MRHNA and CDR2 SNTAGT. The CDR3 is 14 amino acids. V was cut by 6 bases and J by 4 bases, with 12 bases left in between. The CDR3 reads CASSDRGSTGELFF. The DNA for the CDR3 is TGTGCCAGCAGCGACAGAGGAAGCACCGGGGAGCTGTTTTTT.

V usage is TRBV6-1 and J usage is TRBJ1-2, with D tentatively TRBD1 (5 bases). The CDR3 has 14 residues. Trimming removed 5 bases from V and 2 bases from J, with 12 bases in between. Germline CDR1 and CDR2: MNHNS and SASEGT. The CDR3 region is CASSSTVSNYGYTF. The CDR3, as DNA: TGTGCCAGCAGTTCGACAGTTTCGAACTATGGCTACACCTTC.

This clone showed up just once. This chain uses TRBV7-6 with TRBJ2-5, with TRBD1 as a possible D gene (6 bases). Germline V gene sequence: CDR1 SGHVS, CDR2 FNYEAQ. The CDR3 covers 16 residues. V gave up 1 base and J gave up 4 bases, with 16 bases separating them. In DNA form, the CDR3 reads TGTGCCAGCAGCTTAGAGGGGTGGACAGCGAGAGAGACCCAGTACTTC. Translated, it gives CASSLEGWTARETQYF.

The V gene is TRBV19, the J gene TRBJ2-2; D uncertain. The germline V and J ends were trimmed by 2 bases and 0 bases, with 7 bases remaining between them. This CDR3 contains 15 residues. Germline loops: CDR1 LNHDA, CDR2 SQIVND (reference sequence). The CDR3: CASSISLANTGELFF. CDR3 bases: TGTGCCAGTAGTATAAGCCTAGCGAACACCGGGGAGCTGTTTTTT. Full variable domain (remainder filled in from reference TRBV19 and TRBJ2-2): DGGITQSPKYLFRKEGQNVTLSCEQNLNHDAMYWYRQDPGQGLRLIYYSQIVNDFQKGDIAEGYSVSREKKESFPLTVTSAQKNPTAFYLCASSISLANTGELFFGEGSRLTVL.

This chain uses TRBV4-2 with TRBJ2-7; D is unresolved. The CDR3 is 14 amino acids. V was trimmed by 1 base and J by 2 bases, leaving 9 bases between them. Germline V gene lookup returns CDR1 LGHNA and CDR2 YNFKEQ. CDR3 residues: CASSQVSTPYEQYV. The CDR3 DNA sequence: TGTGCCAGCAGCCAAGTGAGTACCCCCTACGAGCAGTACGTC.

The genes are TRBV24-1 and TRBJ1-2; D call uncertain. Trimming took 3 bases from V and 7 from J, leaving 11 bases between them. Germline CDR1 reads KGHDR; CDR2 reads SFDVKD. This CDR3 is built from 13 residues. The CDR3 spells CATSDLPTGGYTF. As DNA, the CDR3 is TGTGCCACCAGTGATCTTCCCACTGGTGGCTACACCTTC.

The rearrangement uses TRBV10-3 and TRBJ1-6; unclear D gene. Looked up from germline, CDR1 is ENHRY and CDR2 is SYGVKD. V lost 10 bases, J lost 6 bases, and 19 bases lay in between. This CDR3 has 15 residues. CDR3 coding DNA: TGTGCCACCGCCCCCGATACAGCCTTTAATTCACCCCTCCACTTT. It specifies CATAPDTAFNSPLHF.

In DNA form, the CDR3 reads TGTGCCAGCAGTTTCCCTCTTGGGGGGGTTTTTGCCGGGGAGCTGTTTTTT. Translation: CASSFPLGGVFAGELFF. The chain uses TRBV28 and TRBJ2-2; 7 bases are a match to TRBD2. The CDR3 sequence is 17 residues long. Germline V CDR1 and CDR2: MDHEN, SYDVKM. J was trimmed by 6 bases and V by 3 bases; bases with no gene match: 13.